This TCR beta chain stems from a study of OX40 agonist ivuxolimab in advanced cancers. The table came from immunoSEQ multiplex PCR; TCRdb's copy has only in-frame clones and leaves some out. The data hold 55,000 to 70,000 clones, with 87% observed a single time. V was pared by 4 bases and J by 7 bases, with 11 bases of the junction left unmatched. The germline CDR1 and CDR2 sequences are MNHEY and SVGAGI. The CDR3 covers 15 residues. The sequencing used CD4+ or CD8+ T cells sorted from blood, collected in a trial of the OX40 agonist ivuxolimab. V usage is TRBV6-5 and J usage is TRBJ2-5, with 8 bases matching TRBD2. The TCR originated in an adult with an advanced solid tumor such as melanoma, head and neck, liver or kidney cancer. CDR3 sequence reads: CASSFRDGAGATQYF. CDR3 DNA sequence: TGTGCCAGCAGTTTCCGGGACGGAGCGGGAGCGACCCAGTACTTC.